The clone carrying this T cell receptor beta chain is deemed medium-sized. Its antigen remains unidentified. Gene names are the mouse ones. Coverage ceases 1 residue before the CDR3 finishes, and the germline J gene fills in the end. As for time point: mouse harvest day 14 after allogeneic transplant. The graft held 10^6 splenic CD5+ T cells and 10^7 T-cell-depleted bone marrow cells. The sample originates from a study of tissue T cells after allogeneic stem cell transplantation. Whole-study findings and limits: Motif-based clustering found tissue-specific repertoire signatures shared across patients, though few clones were shared.

TCRdb's copy holds only in-frame clones and misses some; the assay was immunoSEQ multiplex PCR. The sample carries over 5,500 clones, under 60% recorded once. The CDR3 has 11 amino acids. Germline CDR1 reads KGHPV; CDR2 reads FQNQEV (reference sequence). V lost 2 bases to trimming and J lost 6 bases, with 2 bases between them. V and J are TRBV26 and TRBJ2-1; D gene unclear. Material for sequencing was gut tissue. This TCR was recovered from a female BALB/c mouse given C57BL/6 T cells with graft-versus-host disease after an allogeneic hematopoietic cell transplant. CDR3 sequence: CASSLGAEQFF. CDR3 DNA, as far as it was read: TGTGCCAGCAGTCTGGGTGCTGAGCAGTTC. Full variable domain (rest looked up from reference TRBV26 and TRBJ2-1): NSKVIQTPRYLVKGQGQKAKMRCIPEKGHPVVFWYQQNKNNEFKFLINFQNQEVLQQIDMTEKRFSAECPSNSPCSLEIQSSEAGDSALYLCASSLGAEQFFGPGTRLTVL.